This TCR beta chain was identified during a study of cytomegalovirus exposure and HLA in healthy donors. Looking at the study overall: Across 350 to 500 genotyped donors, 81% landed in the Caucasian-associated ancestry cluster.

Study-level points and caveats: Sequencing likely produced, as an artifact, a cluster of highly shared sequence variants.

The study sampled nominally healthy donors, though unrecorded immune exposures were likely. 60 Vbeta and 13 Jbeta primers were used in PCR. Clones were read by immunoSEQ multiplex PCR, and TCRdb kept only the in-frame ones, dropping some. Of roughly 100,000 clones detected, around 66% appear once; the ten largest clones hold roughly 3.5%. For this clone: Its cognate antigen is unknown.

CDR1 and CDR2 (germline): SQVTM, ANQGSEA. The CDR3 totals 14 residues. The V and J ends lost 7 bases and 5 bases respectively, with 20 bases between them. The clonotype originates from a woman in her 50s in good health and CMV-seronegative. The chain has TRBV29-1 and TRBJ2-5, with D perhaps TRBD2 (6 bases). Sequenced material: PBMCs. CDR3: CSAEVLGGLETQYF. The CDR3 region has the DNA TGCAGCGCCGAAGTACTTGGGGGGTTGGAGACCCAGTACTTC. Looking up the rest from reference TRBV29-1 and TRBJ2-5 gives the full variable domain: SAVISQKPSRDICQRGTSLTIQCQVDSQVTMMFWYRQQPGQSLTLIATANQGSEATYESGFVIDKFPISRPNLTFSTLTVSNMSPEDSSIYLCSAEVLGGLETQYFGPGTRLLVL.